A single sample is the source of the 11 T cell receptor beta chains below, sequenced in a study of shared clonotypes between healthy human individuals. Generated by immunoSEQ multiplex PCR, the TCRdb table keeps only in-frame clones and is missing some. The top ten hold 0.35% to 0.45% of the sample, which has some 2,500,000 clones, 93% seen once. The source material was naive CD4+ T cells from PBMCs. The subset was: CD45RA+ positively selected. The receptors shown here come from a man aged 18 to 30 in good health. Some clones in this sample may be carry-over from other donors' samples.

This sequence joins TRBV18 and TRBJ1-4; D gene unclear. The CDR3 contains 16 residues. The V end was cut by 4 bases, the J end by 6 bases, with 18 bases between. CDR1 KGHSH and CDR2 LQKENI come from the germline V gene. CDR3 loop: CASSRARAWRDEKLFF. In DNA form, the CDR3 reads TGTGCCAGCTCACGCGCACGGGCCTGGAGGGATGAAAAACTGTTTTTT.

The V call is TRBV5-1, the J call TRBJ1-6; D call uncertain. The CDR3 sequence is 12 residues long. Germline CDR1 reads SGHRS; CDR2 reads YFSETQ. Trimming shortened V by 4 bases and J by 5 bases, and 4 bases separated the two germline ends. The CDR3 DNA reads as TGCGCCAGCAGCCCTAATAATTCACCCCTCCACTTT. This encodes CASSPNNSPLHF.

This chain links TRBV18 with TRBJ2-1, with 10 bases aligning to TRBD2. V gave up 0 bases and J gave up 15 bases; unmatched junction bases: 11. CDR1 is KGHSH, CDR2 LQKENI, per germline. The CDR3 spans 15 residues. This chain's CDR3 is CASSPPVESGRAWFF. CDR3 sequence (DNA): TGTGCCAGCTCACCACCGGTCGAGAGCGGGAGGGCCTGGTTCTTC.

The chain employs TRBV7-2 and TRBJ1-2, with TRBD1 as a possible D gene (5 bases). The CDR3 is 14 amino acids. V was cut by 6 bases and J by 0 bases, with 11 bases left in between. CDR1 SGHTA and CDR2 FQGNSA come from the germline V gene. The CDR3 loop reads CASRGRETNYGYTF. CDR3 in DNA: TGTGCCAGCAGGGGACGGGAAACTAACTATGGCTACACCTTC.

The V call is TRBV7-7, the J call TRBJ2-5, with 9 bases identical to TRBD1. V gave up 5 bases and J gave up 1 base; unmatched junction bases: 5. The CDR3 loop spans 15 amino acids. Germline CDR1 is SSHAT and CDR2 is FNYEAQ (reference sequence). CDR3 loop: CASSPWTGAQETQYF. CDR3 DNA: TGTGCCAGCAGCCCCTGGACAGGGGCCCAAGAGACCCAGTACTTC.

V gene TRBV19 combines with J gene TRBJ1-2, with TRBD1 as a possible D gene (5 bases). Trimming cost V 5 bases and J 2 bases, with 9 bases left between them. In germline, CDR1 is LNHDA, CDR2 SQIVND (reference sequence). This CDR3 is built from 13 residues. This chain's CDR3 is CASSYGANYGYTF. Written as DNA, the CDR3 is TGTGCCAGTAGTTACGGGGCGAACTATGGCTACACCTTC.

CDR3 amino acids: CASSVASGRSDEQYF. The CDR3 region has the DNA TGTGCCAGCAGCGTAGCGAGCGGGAGGTCCGACGAGCAGTACTTC. The V gene is TRBV9, the J gene TRBJ2-7, with 9 bases fitting TRBD2. The ends lost 0 bases at V and 5 bases at J; junction bases unmatched: 6. From germline, CDR1 is SGDLS and CDR2 YYNGEE. The CDR3 runs to 15 residues.

The J gene is TRBJ2-7, the V gene TRBV6-5; D uncertain. The CDR3 contains 12 residues. CDR1 MNHEY and CDR2 SVGAGI come from the germline V gene. Between the trimmed V and J ends, which lost 8 bases and 2 bases, there was a span of 10 bases. The CDR3 protein is CASESPTYEQYF. The CDR3 region has the DNA TGTGCCAGCGAGTCGCCCACCTACGAGCAGTACTTC.

The rearrangement uses TRBV6-1 and TRBJ1-2, with D hard to call. The length of the CDR3 is 14 residues. CDR1 MNHNS and CDR2 SASEGT come from the germline V gene. V lost 1 base to trimming and J lost 8 bases, with 14 bases between them. In DNA, the CDR3 is TGTGCCAGCAGTGAAGGTCCTCAGCCCCGGGGCTACACCTTC. It translates to CASSEGPQPRGYTF.

V usage is TRBV5-6 and J usage is TRBJ2-2; D perhaps matches TRBD2 (6 bases). Germline-derived CDR1 and CDR2 are SGHDT and YYEEEE. The CDR3 is made up of 16 amino acids. Trimming removed 0 bases at V and 7 bases at J, with 16 bases between. The CDR3 DNA reads as TGTGCCAGCAGCTTGGCTGACGGGAGAGCTGGCGGGGAGCTGTTTTTT. It yields the protein CASSLADGRAGGELFF.

The table lists this clone with a count of one. The junction and the germline gene differ at one end; a read error may be behind it. This sequence joins TRBV5-5 and TRBJ2-7, with 8 positions matching TRBD1. CDR1 SGHKS and CDR2 YYEKEE come from the germline V gene (reference sequence). The CDR3 has 14 residues. This CDR3 reads CASRLGQATYEQYF. The CDR3 bases are TGTGCCAGCAGGTTGGGACAGGCCACCTACGAGCAGTACTTC.